The 21 T cell receptor beta chains reported below all come from one sample, sequenced in a study of cytomegalovirus exposure and HLA in healthy donors (dated by TCRdb to the late 2010s). Libraries came from the immunoSEQ multiplex PCR assay. For the multiplex PCR, a mixture combining 60 forward primers for TCR Vbeta segments and 13 reverse primers for TCR Jbeta segments was used. Held by TCRdb, this immuneACCESS table contains in-frame sequences only and omits some clones. Under half of the omission traces to an unresolved V gene where checked; the cause of the rest is unknown. The sample table contains about 150,000 clones; only one count was recorded for roughly 74% of them. The top ten clonotypes cover less than 3.5% of the sample. The source material was PBMCs. The receptors were sampled from a man aged 18-30 years in good health and CMV-seronegative.

The chain joins TRBV4-2 to TRBJ2-4, with a weak D call TRBD2 (7 bases). Trimming removed 2 bases from V and 8 bases from J, with 13 bases in between. CDR3 size: 14 residues. Per germline, CDR1 LGHNA and CDR2 YNFKEQ. In nucleotides, the CDR3 is TGTGCCAGCAGCCAACCGGGGGGCAGAGACATTCAGTACTTC. Amino acid sequence: CASSQPGGRDIQYF.

For the CDR3, the DNA is TGTGCCAGCAGTGGGACTCCCAAGGTCACAGATACGCAGTATTTT. This sequence encodes CASSGTPKVTDTQYF. The chain has TRBV28 and TRBJ2-3; D might be TRBD2 (6 bases). The CDR3 has 15 residues. The germline CDR1 and CDR2 sequences are MDHEN and SYDVKM. With 5 bases removed from V and 2 bases from J, the gap between germline ends came to 14 bases.

This rearrangement joins TRBV10-1 to TRBJ2-7; D gene uncertain. Germline V gene lookup returns CDR1 WNHNN and CDR2 SYGVQD (reference sequence). This CDR3 is 13 amino acids long. Trimming removed 5 bases from V and 6 bases from J, with 14 bases in between. CDR3 in amino acids: CASSFEVLGEQYV. As DNA, the CDR3 is TGCGCCAGCAGTTTCGAGGTCCTTGGCGAGCAGTACGTC.

The chain uses TRBV2 and TRBJ2-3, with 10 bases aligning to TRBD2. Trimming at V came to 8 bases and at J to 6 bases, leaving 8 bases not matched to a gene. This CDR3 has 14 amino acids. Looked up from germline, CDR1 is SNHLY and CDR2 is FYNNEI. The DNA of the CDR3 is TGTGCCAGCTCGAGCGGGGGGGGGCACGATACGCAGTATTTT. As protein: CASSSGGGHDTQYF. The entire variable domain, with the rest obtained from reference TRBV2 and TRBJ2-3, is as follows: EPEVTQTPSHQVTQMGQEVILRCVPISNHLYFYWYRQILGQKVEFLVSFYNNEISEKSEIFDDQFSVERPDGSNFTLKIRSTKLEDSAMYFCASSSGGGHDTQYFGPGTRLTVL.

The V call is TRBV7-8, the J call TRBJ2-1; TRBD2 aligns across 7 bases. CDR1 and CDR2 (germline): SGHVS, FQNEAQ. Unmatched junction bases numbered 7, after V lost 7 bases and J lost 1 base. This CDR3 spans 15 amino acids. The CDR3 DNA is TGTGCCAGCAATCTTGGCGGGGGATCCTACAATGAGCAGTTCTTC. Residues: CASNLGGGSYNEQFF. Complete variable domain (other parts from reference TRBV7-8 and TRBJ2-1): GAGVSQSPRYKVAKRGQDVALRCDPISGHVSLFWYQQALGQGPEFLTYFQNEAQLDKSGLPSDRFFAERPEGSVSTLKIQRTQQEDSAVYLCASNLGGGSYNEQFFGPGTRLTVL.

This chain uses TRBV28 with TRBJ1-6; D ambiguous. Germline lookup yields CDR1 MDHEN and CDR2 SYDVKM. V lost 0 bases to trimming and J lost 5 bases, with 8 bases between them. The length of the CDR3 is 15 residues. The CDR3: CASSLWAENNSPLHF. CDR3 DNA: TGTGCCAGCAGTTTATGGGCCGAAAATAATTCACCCCTCCACTTT.

The chain carries TRBV5-5 and TRBJ1-1; D is unresolved. The CDR3 consists of 14 residues. The V end lost 0 bases, the J end lost 3 bases, and 9 bases lay between the germline ends. The germline gives CDR1 SGHKS, CDR2 YYEKEE (reference sequence). CDR3 sequence: CASSLGVRDTEAFF. CDR3 nucleotides: TGTGCCAGCAGCTTGGGGGTACGGGACACTGAAGCTTTCTTT.

The CDR3 DNA is TGCGCCAGCAGCTTGGGCGGAGTTGAGCAGTTCTTC. Its protein product is CASSLGGVEQFF. This rearrangement joins TRBV5-1 to TRBJ2-1; unclear D gene. CDR1 SGHRS and CDR2 YFSETQ come from the germline V gene. V shed 0 bases and J shed 9 bases, with 7 bases lying between them. CDR3 length: 12 amino acids.

This clone occurred once. The chain combines TRBV30 with TRBJ2-7, with 8 bases fitting TRBD1. With 7 bases clipped from V and 4 bases from J, the junction kept 9 bases outside the gene matches. Germline values: CDR1 GTSNPN, CDR2 SVGIG (reference sequence). The CDR3 runs 13 residues. The CDR3 bases are TGTGCCTTGGACCCCGACAGGGGATACGAGCAGTACTTC. Its protein product is CALDPDRGYEQYF.

The chain has TRBV29-1 and TRBJ2-5, with D perhaps TRBD2 (6 bases). Per the germline V gene, CDR1 is SQVTM and CDR2 is ANQGSEA. The CDR3 covers 13 residues. Deletions cut 2 bases from V and 12 bases from J, with 19 bases between. The CDR3 protein is CSVETAGLRVEYF. The CDR3 DNA reads as TGCAGCGTTGAAACAGCGGGCCTACGAGTGGAGTACTTC. The full variable domain, rest sourced from reference TRBV29-1 and TRBJ2-5, is SAVISQKPSRDICQRGTSLTIQCQVDSQVTMMFWYRQQPGQSLTLIATANQGSEATYESGFVIDKFPISRPNLTFSTLTVSNMSPEDSSIYLCSVETAGLRVEYFGPGTRLLVL.

This chain links TRBV7-2 with TRBJ1-6, with D unclear. Trimming took off 0 bases at V and 8 bases at J, with 11 bases between the two ends. The CDR3 covers 15 residues. Germline V CDR1 and CDR2: SGHTA, FQGNSA. The CDR3 region has the DNA TGTGCCAGCAGCTTAGCGGGAGACGGGTATTCACCCCTCCACTTT. It codes for CASSLAGDGYSPLHF.

This chain uses TRBV27 with TRBJ1-1, with 8 bases aligning to TRBD1. CDR1 and CDR2 (germline): MNHEY, SMNVEV (reference sequence). The V gene end was trimmed by 2 bases and the J gene end by 5 bases; junction bases not matched to a gene: 4. The CDR3 runs 14 residues. For the CDR3, the DNA is TGTGCCAGCAGTTTAACAGGGGGAAGAACTGAAGCTTTCTTT. Protein: CASSLTGGRTEAFF.

The V call is TRBV18, the J call TRBJ2-7; 11 nucleotides line up with TRBD2. J lost 1 base, V lost 0 bases, and 2 bases had no gene match. Germline V CDR1 and CDR2: KGHSH, LQKENI. This CDR3 spans 16 amino acids. This CDR3 is CASSPPGLAVSYEQYF. CDR3 coding DNA: TGTGCCAGCTCACCACCGGGACTAGCGGTGTCCTACGAGCAGTACTTC.

This clone showed up just once. This chain links TRBV27 with TRBJ2-3, with D tentatively TRBD2 (5 bases). The CDR3 length is 11 residues. The V end was cut by 8 bases, the J end by 6 bases, with 9 bases between. Germline V CDR1 and CDR2: MNHEY, SMNVEV (reference sequence). The CDR3 sequence: CASAGKDTQYF. CDR3 nucleotide sequence: TGTGCCAGCGCCGGGAAGGATACGCAGTATTTT.

The genes are TRBV9 and TRBJ1-2, with 7 bases fitting TRBD1. Germline CDR1 is SGDLS and CDR2 is YYNGEE. V dropped 7 bases and J dropped 4; count of bases not matched to a gene: 16. The CDR3 consists of 16 residues. CDR3 sequence (DNA): TGTGCCAGCCACTCACCCGGACAGGAACTTTCCTATGGCTACACCTTC. Protein product: CASHSPGQELSYGYTF.

The V gene is TRBV2, the J gene TRBJ1-1; TRBD1 matches at 10 bases. The germline V gene encodes CDR1 SNHLY and CDR2 FYNNEI. CDR3 length: 14 amino acids. V was pared by 7 bases and J by 5 bases, with 7 bases of the junction left unmatched. The CDR3 sequence is CASNRQGAGTEAFF. The CDR3 bases are TGTGCCAGCAATAGACAGGGGGCTGGTACTGAAGCTTTCTTT.

The chain combines TRBV12-2 with TRBJ1-1; the table assigns TRBD1, which was not confirmed against the DNA. TRBV12-2 is shown as a pseudogene. The CDR3 extends over 13 amino acids. The CDR3 DNA reads as TGTGCAAGTCGCCCCCGGGGGGGGACAGGGGCTTTCTTT. Its protein product is CASRPRGGTGAFF.

The chain couples TRBV5-4 to TRBJ2-7; 8 bases fit TRBD1. Germline CDR1 is SGHNT and CDR2 is YYREEE (reference sequence). The CDR3 has 17 amino acids. The junction had 13 bases not matched to a gene; V was cut back by 0 bases and J by 5 bases. CDR3 amino acids: CASSLGLGAGGKHEQYF. CDR3 DNA sequence: TGTGCCAGCAGCTTGGGCTTGGGGGCAGGGGGCAAACACGAGCAGTACTTC.

This clone was detected only a few times. The V call is TRBV5-4, the J call TRBJ2-2; 9 bases align to TRBD2. J gave up 8 bases and V 1 base, and 9 bases lay outside the gene matches. Germline V lookup: CDR1 SGHNT, CDR2 YYREEE (reference sequence). The CDR3 consists of 16 residues. DNA for the CDR3: TGTGCCAGCAGCTTGTTTGGCGGGGGGGCAAAAGGGGAGCTGTTTTTT. Translation gives CASSLFGGGAKGELFF.

The chain recombines TRBV27 with TRBJ2-1; 7 bases are a match to TRBD1. The CDR3 has 17 amino acids. Per the germline V gene, CDR1 is MNHEY and CDR2 is SMNVEV (reference sequence). V trimming: 3 bases; J trimming: 6 bases; junction bases outside the gene matches: 14. CDR3 nucleotide sequence: TGTGCCAGCAGTTTGTACTTGGACAGGAGTGGGGGCAATGAGCAGTTCTTC. Its translation: CASSLYLDRSGGNEQFF.

The chain joins TRBV9 to TRBJ1-2, with a possible D match to TRBD1 (5 bases). The CDR3 is 14 amino acids. V gave up 1 base and J gave up 8 bases, with 15 bases separating them. Germline CDR1 reads SGDLS; CDR2 reads YYNGEE. The CDR3 DNA is TGTGCCAGCAGCGTATCGGAGGGGCGGGGAGGCTACACCTTC. This sequence encodes CASSVSEGRGGYTF. The full variable domain, rest sourced from reference TRBV9 and TRBJ1-2, is DSGVTQTPKHLITATGQRVTLRCSPRSGDLSVYWYQQSLDQGLQFLIQYYNGEERAKGNILERFSAQQFPDLHSELNLSSLELGDSALYFCASSVSEGRGGYTFGSGTRLTVV.